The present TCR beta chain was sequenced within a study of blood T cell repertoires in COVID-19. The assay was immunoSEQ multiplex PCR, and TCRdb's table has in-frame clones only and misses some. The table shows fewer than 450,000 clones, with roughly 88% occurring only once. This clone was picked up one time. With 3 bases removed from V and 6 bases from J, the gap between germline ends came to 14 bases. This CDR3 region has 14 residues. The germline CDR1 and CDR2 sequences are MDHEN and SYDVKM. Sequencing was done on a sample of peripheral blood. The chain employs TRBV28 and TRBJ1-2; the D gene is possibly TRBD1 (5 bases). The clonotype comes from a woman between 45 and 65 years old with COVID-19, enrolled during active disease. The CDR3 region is CASSFMTESNGYTF. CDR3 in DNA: TGTGCCAGCAGTTTCATGACAGAAAGTAATGGCTACACCTTC.